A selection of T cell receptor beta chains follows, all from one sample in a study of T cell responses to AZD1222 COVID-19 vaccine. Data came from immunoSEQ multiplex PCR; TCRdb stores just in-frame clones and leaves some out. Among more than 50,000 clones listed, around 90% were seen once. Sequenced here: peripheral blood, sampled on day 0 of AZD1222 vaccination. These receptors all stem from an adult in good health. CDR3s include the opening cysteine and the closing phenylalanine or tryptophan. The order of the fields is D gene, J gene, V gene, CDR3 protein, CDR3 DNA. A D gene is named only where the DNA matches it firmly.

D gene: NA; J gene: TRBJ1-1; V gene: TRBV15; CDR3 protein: CATSRGAVNAFF; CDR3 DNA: TGTGCCACCAGCAGGGGGGCAGTAAACGCTTTCTTT
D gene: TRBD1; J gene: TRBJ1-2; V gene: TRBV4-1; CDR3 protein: CASSQDGTGVDYGYTF; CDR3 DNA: TGCGCCAGCAGCCAAGACGGGACAGGGGTTGACTATGGCTACACCTTC
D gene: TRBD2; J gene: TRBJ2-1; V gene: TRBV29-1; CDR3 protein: CSVAGLSGGVSSEQFF; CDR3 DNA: TGCAGCGTTGCTGGCCTTAGCGGGGGGGTTAGCAGCGAGCAGTTCTTC
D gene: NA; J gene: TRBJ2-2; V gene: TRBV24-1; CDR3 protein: CATSDSARGNTGELFF; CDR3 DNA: TGTGCCACCAGTGATTCCGCGAGGGGAAACACCGGGGAGCTGTTTTTT
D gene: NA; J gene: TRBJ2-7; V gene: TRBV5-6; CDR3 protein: CASSLDLGQTYEQYF; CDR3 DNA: TGTGCCAGCAGCTTGGATTTGGGACAAACGTACGAGCAGTACTTC
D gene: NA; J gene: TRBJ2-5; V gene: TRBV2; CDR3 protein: CASREGVLGETQYF; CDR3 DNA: TGTGCCAGCAGGGAAGGGGTTCTGGGGGAGACCCAGTACTTC
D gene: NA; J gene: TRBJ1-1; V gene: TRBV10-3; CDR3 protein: CAISPQENTEAFF; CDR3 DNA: TGTGCCATCAGCCCACAGGAGAACACTGAAGCTTTCTTT
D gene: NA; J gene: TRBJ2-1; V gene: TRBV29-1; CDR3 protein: CSVEAGGYNEQFF; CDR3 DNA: TGCAGCGTTGAAGCCGGGGGCTACAATGAGCAGTTCTTC
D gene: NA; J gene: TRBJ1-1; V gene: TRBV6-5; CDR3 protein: CASRDLGRGNTEAFF; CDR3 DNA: TGTGCCAGCAGGGACTTGGGACGGGGAAACACTGAAGCTTTCTTT
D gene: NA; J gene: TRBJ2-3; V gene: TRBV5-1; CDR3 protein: CASSSLRAYTQYF; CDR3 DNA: TGCGCCAGCAGCTCCCTTAGGGCGTATACGCAGTATTTT
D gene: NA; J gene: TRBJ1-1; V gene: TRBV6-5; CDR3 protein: CASSSRFSGNTEAFF; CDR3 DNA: TGTGCCAGCAGTTCCCGATTCTCGGGGAACACTGAAGCTTTCTTT
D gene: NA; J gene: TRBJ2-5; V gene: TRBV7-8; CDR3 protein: CASFPWTPGGETQYF; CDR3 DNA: TGTGCCAGCTTCCCCTGGACACCCGGGGGAGAGACCCAGTACTTC
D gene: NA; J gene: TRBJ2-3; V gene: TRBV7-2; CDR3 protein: CASSSRDPRWLNTQYF; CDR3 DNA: TGTGCCAGCAGCTCGAGGGACCCGCGCTGGCTGAATACGCAGTATTTT
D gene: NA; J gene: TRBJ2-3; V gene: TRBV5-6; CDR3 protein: CASSLTRGDTQYF; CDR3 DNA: TGTGCCAGCAGCTTAACGCGGGGAGATACGCAGTATTTT
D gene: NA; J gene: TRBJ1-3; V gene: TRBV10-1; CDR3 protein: CASSPGDGNTIYF; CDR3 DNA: TGCGCCAGCAGTCCAGGGGACGGAAACACCATATATTTT